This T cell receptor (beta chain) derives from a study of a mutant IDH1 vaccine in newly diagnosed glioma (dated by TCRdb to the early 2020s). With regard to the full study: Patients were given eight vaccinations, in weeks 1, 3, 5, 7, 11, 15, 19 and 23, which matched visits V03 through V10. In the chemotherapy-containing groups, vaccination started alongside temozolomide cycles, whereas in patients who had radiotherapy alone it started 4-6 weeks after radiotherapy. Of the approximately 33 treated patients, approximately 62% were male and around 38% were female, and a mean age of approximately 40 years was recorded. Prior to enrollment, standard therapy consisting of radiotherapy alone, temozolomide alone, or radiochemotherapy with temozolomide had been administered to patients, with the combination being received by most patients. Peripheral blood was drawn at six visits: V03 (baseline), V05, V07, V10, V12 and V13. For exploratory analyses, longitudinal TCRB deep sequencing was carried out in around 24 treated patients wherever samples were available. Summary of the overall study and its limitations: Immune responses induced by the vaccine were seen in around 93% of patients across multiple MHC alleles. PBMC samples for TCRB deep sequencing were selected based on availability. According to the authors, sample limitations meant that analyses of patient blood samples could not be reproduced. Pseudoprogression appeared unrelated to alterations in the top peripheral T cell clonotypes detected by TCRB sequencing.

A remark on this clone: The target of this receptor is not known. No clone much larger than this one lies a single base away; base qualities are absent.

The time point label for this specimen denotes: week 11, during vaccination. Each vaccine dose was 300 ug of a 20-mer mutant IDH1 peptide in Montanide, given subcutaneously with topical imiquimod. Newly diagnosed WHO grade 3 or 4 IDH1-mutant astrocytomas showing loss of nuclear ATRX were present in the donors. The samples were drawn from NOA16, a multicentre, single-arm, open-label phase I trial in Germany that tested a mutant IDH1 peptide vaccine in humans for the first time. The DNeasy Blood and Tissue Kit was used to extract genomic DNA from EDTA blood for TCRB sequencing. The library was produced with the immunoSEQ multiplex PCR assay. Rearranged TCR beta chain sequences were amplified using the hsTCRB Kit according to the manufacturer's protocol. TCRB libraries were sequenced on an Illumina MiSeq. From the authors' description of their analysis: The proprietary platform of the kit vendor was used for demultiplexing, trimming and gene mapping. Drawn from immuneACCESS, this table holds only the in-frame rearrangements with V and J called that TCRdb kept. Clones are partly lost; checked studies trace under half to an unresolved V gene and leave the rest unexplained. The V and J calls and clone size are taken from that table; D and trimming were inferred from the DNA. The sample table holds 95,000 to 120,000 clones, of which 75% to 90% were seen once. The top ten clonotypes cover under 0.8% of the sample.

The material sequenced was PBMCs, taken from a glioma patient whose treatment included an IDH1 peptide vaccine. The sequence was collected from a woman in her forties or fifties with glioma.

The nucleotides read TGTGCCAGCTCGACCAGAGGGACAGGGGTCACAGATACGCAGTATTTT. Its translation reads: CASSTRGTGVTDTQYF. This sequence uses TRBV18 and TRBJ2-3; TRBD1 lines up with 10 middle nucleotides. Unmatched junction bases come to 8, with V trimmed by 6 bases and J by 2 bases. Based on the germline V gene, the CDR1 and CDR2 sequences are KGHSH and LQKENI. The CDR3 sequence holds 16 residues, the cysteine and phenylalanine included. Left in the record is the CDR3 DNA by itself, 48 bases read in frame from the first base.